Below, 18 T cell receptor beta chains from the same sample are listed, as sequenced in a study of blood T cells in healthy people across ages. A J-beta primer mix and a sample-barcoded 5' primer were used in a second PCR of roughly 6 to 11 cycles. MiXCR, run by TCRdb on the 5' RACE reads, gives a single entry per CDR3 protein. The data show hundreds of thousands of distinct CDR3 sequences, with about 61% seen just once and roughly 25% held by the top ten. The sequencing input was blood. The receptors stem from a man aged 35 to 55 in good health.

The chain couples TRBV20-1 to TRBJ2-5; no reliable D call. The germline gives CDR1 DFQATT, CDR2 SNEGSKA (reference sequence). Trimming stripped 6 bases from V and 1 base from J, with 12 bases between. This CDR3 has 13 amino acids. Here the CDR3 reads CSAGPSAQETQYF. The DNA for the CDR3 is TGCAGTGCCGGCCCCAGCGCCCAAGAGACCCAGTACTTC.

For this clonotype: A read error may produce the germline difference seen at one junction end. The rearrangement uses TRBV7-3 and TRBJ2-1, with a possible D match to TRBD2 (5 bases). Germline CDR1 SGHTA, CDR2 FQGTGA. The CDR3 runs 15 residues. DNA of the CDR3: TGTGTCAGCAGCTTAAGCGGTAGCTTAGGTAATGAGCAGTTCTTC. This sequence encodes CVSSLSGSLGNEQFF.

This clonotype has only a few counts. V and J are TRBV7-9 and TRBJ1-1, with TRBD1 as a possible D gene (5 bases). Trimming stripped 5 bases from V and 6 bases from J, with 19 bases between. From germline, CDR1 is SEHNR and CDR2 FQNEAQ (reference sequence). This CDR3 spans 15 amino acids. Written as DNA, the CDR3 is TGTGCCAGCAGCGCCAAGGCGGGTGGGACGCCTGAAGCTTTCTTT. This encodes CASSAKAGGTPEAFF.

This clonotype was detected a few times. The chain couples TRBV12-3 or TRBV12-4 to TRBJ1-2; TRBD1 aligns across 8 bases. Germline trimming cut 4 bases from V and 4 bases from J; bases unmatched to any gene: 11. CDR3 length equals 16 residues. DNA for the CDR3: TGTGCCAGCAGTTCCGTGACCGGGACAGGATCCTATGGCTACACCTTC. This codes for CASSSVTGTGSYGYTF.

The J gene is TRBJ1-2, the V gene TRBV6-6, with D perhaps matching TRBD1 (5 bases). The germline CDR1 and CDR2 sequences are MNHNY and SVGAGI (reference sequence). Trimming took off 5 bases at V and 0 bases at J, with 13 bases between the two ends. The CDR3 is 15 residues long. This CDR3 is CASSRQNSANYGYTF. CDR3 bases: TGTGCCAGCAGTCGACAGAACTCAGCTAACTATGGCTACACCTTC.

This clonotype was counted once. The rearrangement joins TRBV6-1 to TRBJ1-2, with 8 nucleotides matching TRBD1. The CDR3 sequence is 14 residues long. V lost 2 bases to trimming and J lost 3 bases; unmatched junction nucleotides: 2. The germline gives CDR1 MNHNS, CDR2 SASEGT. The chain's CDR3 is CASSENRGYYGYTF. CDR3 bases: TGTGCCAGCAGTGAAAACAGGGGGTACTATGGCTACACCTTC.

In this sample, this clonotype turned up many times. The chain recombines TRBV29-1 with TRBJ2-7; D is unresolved. V was trimmed by 3 bases and J by 4 bases, leaving 7 bases between them. Germline V gene data show CDR1 as SQVTM and CDR2 as ANQGSEA. The CDR3 sequence is 11 residues long. CDR3 in DNA: TGCAGCGTTGAGTACTCTTACGAGCAGTACTTC. It yields the protein CSVEYSYEQYF.

The chain joins TRBV6-1 to TRBJ1-6; TRBD1 aligns across 7 bases. After removal of 2 bases from V and 9 bases from J, the junction contained 4 bases not matched to a gene. This CDR3 is built from 14 residues. Germline-derived CDR1 and CDR2 are MNHNS and SASEGT. The CDR3 bases are TGTGCCAGCAGTGAACGACAGGGCGGTTCACCCCTCCACTTT. Translated: CASSERQGGSPLHF.

The CDR3 loop is CATSEDRDTDTQYF. The CDR3 bases are TGTGCCACCAGTGAGGACAGGGATACAGATACGCAGTATTTT. The V and J genes are TRBV24-1 and TRBJ2-3; TRBD1 matches 8 bases. CDR3 length equals 14 residues. The V and J ends lost 4 bases and 3 bases, in that order; junction bases with no gene match: 2. Germline V gene sequence: CDR1 KGHDR, CDR2 SFDVKD.

The chain carries TRBV28 and TRBJ2-4; D uncertain. The tail of the sequence fits TRBJ2-7 better, so the J call may be wrong. Germline V gene lookup returns CDR1 MDHEN and CDR2 SYDVKM. CDR3 length equals 14 residues. The CDR3: CASGSGLHLYEQYF. CDR3 bases: TGTGCCAGCGGTTCCGGTCTACACCTCTACGAGCAGTACTTC.

This clonotype was counted only a few times. V gene TRBV4-3 combines with J gene TRBJ2-3, with no clear D. The length of the CDR3 is 14 residues. The V gene lost 0 bases and the J gene lost 5 bases, with 9 bases spanning the gap. CDR1 is LGHNA and CDR2 is YSLEER in the germline V gene. For the CDR3, the DNA is TGCGCCAGCAGCCAAGATGAAAGGGTAGATACGCAGTATTTT. Amino acids: CASSQDERVDTQYF.

The chain is built from TRBV20-1 and TRBJ2-2; no definite D call. The CDR3 runs to 14 residues. Trimming left V 5 bases short and J 3 bases short, with 13 bases between. Germline lookup yields CDR1 DFQATT and CDR2 SNEGSKA (reference sequence). The CDR3 coding sequence is TGCAGTGCTGCCCCAGAGTCGGACACCGGGGAGCTGTTTTTT. This translates into CSAAPESDTGELFF.

V gene TRBV28 combines with J gene TRBJ2-5; D is perhaps TRBD1 or TRBD2 (5 bases each). Germline loops: CDR1 MDHEN, CDR2 SYDVKM. Trimming removed 4 bases from V and 0 bases from J, with 18 bases in between. The CDR3 runs to 17 residues. The CDR3: CASSSPRGKGYQETQYF. CDR3 nucleotide sequence: TGTGCCAGCAGTTCCCCACGGGGCAAAGGATACCAAGAGACCCAGTACTTC.

The chain couples TRBV10-3 to TRBJ2-1; 8 nucleotides match TRBD2. The better agreement between TRBJ2-7 and the DNA end casts doubt on the J call. Germline values: CDR1 ENHRY, CDR2 SYGVKD. CDR3 length: 17 residues. The chain's CDR3 is CAISVGDNSGNYNEQYF. CDR3 DNA: TGTGCCATCAGTGTCGGTGATAATAGCGGGAATTACAATGAGCAGTACTTC.

This clonotype showed up just once. V gene TRBV5-1 combines with J gene TRBJ2-5, with a tentative D call TRBD1 (5 bases). Between the trimmed V and J ends, which lost 2 bases and 3 bases, there was a span of 11 bases. The CDR3 is 14 amino acids. Germline values: CDR1 SGHRS, CDR2 YFSETQ. CDR3 DNA: TGCGCCAGCAGCTTCCAGGGTATGGAAGAGACCCAGTACTTC. This sequence encodes CASSFQGMEETQYF.

This clonotype was observed a handful of times. The V and J genes are TRBV29-1 and TRBJ2-3; D possibly matches TRBD1 or TRBD2 (5 bases each). The V and J ends lost 8 bases and 1 base respectively, with 13 bases between them. The CDR3 is 13 residues long. CDR1 and CDR2 from the germline V gene are SQVTM and ANQGSEA. CDR3 in DNA: TGCAGCCCCAGGGACGGAGGCACAGATACGCAGTATTTT. As protein: CSPRDGGTDTQYF.

This clonotype was seen more than once but under ten times. V gene TRBV24-1 combines with J gene TRBJ2-1; 7 bases match TRBD2. TRBJ2-7 matches the DNA end more closely, so the J call is doubtful. The CDR3 sequence is 17 residues long. Germline V gives CDR1 KGHDR, CDR2 SFDVKD. The CDR3 loop reads CATSDTSAGVIYNEQYF. CDR3 bases: TGTGCCACCAGTGATACCTCTGCGGGAGTGATCTACAATGAGCAGTACTTC.

This chain uses TRBV12-3 or TRBV12-4 with TRBJ1-2; TRBD1 might be the D (5 bases). The CDR3 has 15 residues. The V and J ends lost 3 bases and 4 bases respectively, with 15 bases between them. This CDR3 reads CASSLETGVGYGYTF. CDR3 DNA sequence: TGTGCCAGCAGTTTGGAAACAGGAGTGGGCTATGGCTACACCTTC.